Listed here are 24 T cell receptor beta chains from one sample, sequenced in a study of T cell changes during pregnancy in multiple sclerosis. Sequencing used immunoSEQ multiplex PCR; TCRdb keeps in-frame clones, though not all of them. The profile covers approximately 53,000 clones, with approximately 91% appearing a single time and 0.61% taken by the ten largest. Sequences were derived from CD4+ T cells from peripheral blood mononuclear cells, sampled after pregnancy. Receptors were obtained from a female donor in good health, enrolled as a control in a pregnancy study.

The chain carries TRBV27 and TRBJ2-7, with TRBD1 matching 9 bases. Trimming removed 5 bases from V and 3 bases from J; junction bases left unmatched: 5. Per germline, CDR1 MNHEY and CDR2 SMNVEV (reference sequence). The CDR3 totals 14 residues. Here the CDR3 reads CASSLTGGSYEQYF. The CDR3 bases are TGTGCCAGCAGTCTGACAGGGGGGAGCTACGAGCAGTACTTC.

The rearrangement joins TRBV9 to TRBJ2-1; 9 bases are shared with TRBD2. This CDR3 spans 14 amino acids. The V gene's germline CDR1 is SGDLS and CDR2 YYNGEE. Germline trimming cut 0 bases from V and 8 bases from J; bases unmatched to any gene: 3. CDR3 DNA sequence: TGTGCCAGCAGCGTAGAGCTAGCGGGACATGAGCAGTTCTTC. This gives the protein CASSVELAGHEQFF.

The rearrangement links TRBV5-1 to TRBJ2-3; D possibly corresponds to TRBD2 (6 bases). Looked up from germline, CDR1 is SGHRS and CDR2 is YFSETQ. Trimming took off 1 base at V and 1 base at J, with 10 bases between the two ends. This CDR3 comprises 15 residues. The CDR3 is CASSLRGLRTDTQYF. For the CDR3, the DNA is TGCGCCAGCAGCTTGAGGGGACTTCGCACAGATACGCAGTATTTT.

The rearrangement links TRBV5-4 to TRBJ1-2; D ambiguous. Germline-derived CDR1 and CDR2 are SGHNT and YYREEE (reference sequence). The CDR3 totals 12 residues. V was cut by 9 bases and J by 8 bases, with 17 bases left in between. CDR3 sequence reads: CATTAPRLGYTF. The CDR3 nucleotides are TGTGCCACCACAGCCCCCAGGTTAGGCTACACCTTC.

V usage is TRBV2 and J usage is TRBJ1-4, with a weak D call TRBD1 (5 bases). The CDR3 runs 16 residues. V lost 5 bases, J lost 7 bases, and 20 bases lay in between. Germline-derived CDR1 and CDR2 are SNHLY and FYNNEI. CDR3 nucleotide sequence: TGTGCCAGCAGTAGAGATCCAGGGCAAGGTCGTGAAAAACTGTTTTTT. This gives the protein CASSRDPGQGREKLFF.

The CDR3 spells CAWSVRGTVNTEAFF. The CDR3 DNA reads TGTGCCTGGAGTGTACGTGGGACAGTGAACACTGAAGCTTTCTTT. The chain employs TRBV30 and TRBJ1-1; 7 positions agree with TRBD1. The CDR3 has 15 residues. CDR1 GTSNPN and CDR2 SVGIG come from the germline V gene (reference sequence). V was pared by 0 bases and J by 0 bases, with 4 bases of the junction left unmatched.

The chain uses TRBV18 and TRBJ2-7; 7 nucleotides align to TRBD2. Germline V gives CDR1 KGHSH, CDR2 LQKENI. The length of the CDR3 is 17 residues. The V segment lost 1 base and the J segment 6 bases; nucleotides outside the gene matches: 15. CDR3 nucleotide sequence: TGTGCCAGCTCACCACGCTTAACCGGGACTATCTACTCCGAGCAGTACTTC. Its translation: CASSPRLTGTIYSEQYF.

The J gene is TRBJ2-3, the V gene TRBV19, with 7 positions matching TRBD2. This CDR3 comprises 13 residues. The germline V gene has CDR1 LNHDA and CDR2 SQIVND (reference sequence). The V and J ends lost 6 bases and 2 bases, in that order; junction bases with no gene match: 2. The CDR3, as DNA: TGTGCCAGTAGGGGGGGGACCACAGATACGCAGTATTTT. It yields the protein CASRGGTTDTQYF.

This clone was seen just once. The chain is built from TRBV5-1 and TRBJ2-2; 9 bases map to TRBD1. Germline-derived CDR1 and CDR2 are SGHRS and YFSETQ. The CDR3 is 16 residues long. Losses at the gene ends were 4 bases for V and 0 bases for J; bases not matched to a gene: 4. The CDR3 here is CASSLQGASNTGELFF. The CDR3 bases are TGCGCCAGCAGCCTACAGGGGGCCTCGAACACCGGGGAGCTGTTTTTT.

As regards this clone: The junction departs from the called germline gene at one end, perhaps through a read error. Different DNA sequences within this sample yield the same CDR3. This chain uses TRBV2 with TRBJ1-2; 7 nucleotides agree with TRBD1. This CDR3 comprises 14 residues. Looked up from germline, CDR1 is SNHLY and CDR2 is FYNNEI. This chain's CDR3 is CASTPNPGQATAFF. The CDR3 DNA is TGTGCCAGCACCCCTAACCCAGGACAGGCCACCGCGTTTTTC.

This rearrangement joins TRBV6-1 to TRBJ1-4; TRBD1 matches 9 bases. The CDR3 covers 15 residues. In germline, CDR1 is MNHNS, CDR2 SASEGT. The ends lost 5 bases at V and 8 bases at J; junction bases unmatched: 9. For the CDR3, the DNA is TGTGCCAGCAGTCCCGGGACAGGGACTCTAGAAAAACTGTTTTTT. Translated: CASSPGTGTLEKLFF.

The CDR3 sequence: CASSLELSTQYF. As DNA, the CDR3 is TGTGCCAGCAGCCTCGAACTATCGACGCAGTATTTT. The rearrangement links TRBV6-5 to TRBJ2-3; unclear D gene. V was clipped by 6 bases and J by 9 bases, with 13 bases between them. The germline gives CDR1 MNHEY, CDR2 SVGAGI. The CDR3 consists of 12 residues.

This clone is a singleton in its sample. The chain combines TRBV7-3 with TRBJ2-2, with 9 positions matching TRBD2. Germline CDR1 SGHTA, CDR2 FQGTGA. The CDR3 sequence is 16 residues long. V lost 6 bases to trimming and J lost 2 bases; unmatched junction nucleotides: 7. This CDR3 is CASSPSGGRNTGELFF. CDR3 sequence (DNA): TGTGCCAGCAGTCCCAGCGGGGGGAGAAACACCGGGGAGCTGTTTTTT.

The rearrangement uses TRBV7-9 and TRBJ1-1; 7 bases align to TRBD1. The ends lost 5 bases at V and 1 base at J; junction bases unmatched: 10. There are 16 residues in the CDR3. Germline V CDR1 and CDR2: SEHNR, FQNEAQ (reference sequence). CDR3 sequence (DNA): TGTGCCAGCAGCCTCAGAGGGGGCAGGGGGAACACTGAAGCTTTCTTT. This translates into CASSLRGGRGNTEAFF.

On this clone itself: The sample has other DNA sequences that encode this CDR3 too. J is TRBJ1-1 and V is TRBV5-4, with D possibly TRBD1 on 6 matching bases. The CDR3 runs to 13 residues. Trimming shortened V by 4 bases and J by 1 base, and 8 bases separated the two germline ends. Germline V gene lookup returns CDR1 SGHNT and CDR2 YYREEE (reference sequence). CDR3 protein: CASSRQENTEAFF. The CDR3 nucleotides read TGTGCCAGCAGCCGACAGGAGAACACTGAAGCTTTCTTT.

This sequence joins TRBV6-1 and TRBJ2-7, with D possibly TRBD2 on 5 matching bases. CDR3 length: 13 residues. Germline V lookup: CDR1 MNHNS, CDR2 SASEGT. Trimming removed 7 bases from V and 4 bases from J, with 14 bases in between. CDR3 nucleotides: TGTGCCAGCAACTTTGAGGGAAGGTACGAGCAGTACTTC. It specifies CASNFEGRYEQYF.

The chain employs TRBV6-5 and TRBJ2-7; TRBD1 matches 12 bases. CDR3 length: 15 residues. Germline CDR1 is MNHEY and CDR2 is SVGAGI. V lost 2 bases, J lost 4 bases, and 3 bases stayed unmatched. CDR3: CASSYGTGGEYEQYF. The DNA of the CDR3 is TGTGCCAGCAGTTACGGGACAGGGGGCGAGTACGAGCAGTACTTC.

As for this clone: One junction end does not reproduce the germline sequence, and a read error may be involved. The genes are TRBV7-7 and TRBJ1-1, with unresolved D. Germline-derived CDR1 and CDR2 are SSHAT and FNYEAQ (reference sequence). The CDR3 totals 13 residues. The CDR3 sequence: CASSPAGNTEAFF. The DNA of the CDR3 is TGTGCTAGCAGCCCCGCGGGGAACACTGAAGCTTTCTTT.

This rearrangement joins TRBV25-1 to TRBJ1-2; D is undetermined. The germline V and J ends were trimmed by 6 bases and 8 bases, with 13 bases remaining between them. Germline CDR1 reads MGHDK; CDR2 reads SYGVNS. This CDR3 has 12 residues. The CDR3 region is CASRHPFGGYTF. DNA of the CDR3: TGTGCCAGCAGACATCCTTTCGGGGGCTACACCTTC.

This chain joins TRBV27 and TRBJ1-2; D gene unclear. V lost 6 bases, J lost 0 bases, and 23 bases lay in between. There are 18 residues in the CDR3. Germline assignment: CDR1 MNHEY and CDR2 SMNVEV (reference sequence). CDR3 loop: CASRYPGVPRLANYGYTF. The CDR3 DNA sequence: TGTGCCAGCAGGTACCCCGGGGTCCCTAGGTTAGCTAACTATGGCTACACCTTC.

V is TRBV7-9 and J is TRBJ1-3; D remains ambiguous. The CDR3 loop spans 14 amino acids. The germline V and J ends were trimmed by 5 bases and 2 bases, with 10 bases remaining between them. From germline, CDR1 is SEHNR and CDR2 FQNEAQ (reference sequence). In DNA, the CDR3 is TGTGCCAGCAGCGCGGGGATCACTGGAAACACCATATATTTT. Amino acid sequence: CASSAGITGNTIYF.

This chain uses TRBV28 with TRBJ2-1; TRBD2 matches at 10 bases. CDR3 length equals 14 residues. Germline V gives CDR1 MDHEN, CDR2 SYDVKM. J lost 9 bases, V lost 7 bases, and 9 bases had no gene match. The CDR3 loop reads CASNLSGRAGEQFF. The CDR3, as DNA: TGTGCCAGCAACCTCAGCGGGAGGGCCGGTGAGCAGTTCTTC. The full variable domain, with the rest looked up from reference TRBV28 and TRBJ2-1, is DVKVTQSSRYLVKRTGEKVFLECVQDMDHENMFWYRQDPGLGLRLIYFSYDVKMKEKGDIPEGYSVSREKKERFSLILESASTNQTSMYLCASNLSGRAGEQFFGPGTRLTVL.

This clone was recorded once. The chain couples TRBV6-4 to TRBJ2-7; TRBD1 matches 10 bases. CDR1 is MRHNA and CDR2 is SNTAGT in the germline V gene. J lost 6 bases, V lost 3 bases, and 2 bases had no gene match. The CDR3 loop spans 13 amino acids. The CDR3 coding sequence is TGTGCCAGCAGTGAGACAGGGGGCACCGAGCAGTACTTC. It is translated as CASSETGGTEQYF.

The chain couples TRBV12-2 to TRBJ2-1; the listed D gene, TRBD2, was not tested against the DNA. TRBV12-2 is recorded as a pseudogene. The CDR3 spans 14 residues. The CDR3 here is CASRLDRLDGEQFF. CDR3 nucleotides: TGTGCAAGTCGCTTAGATCGACTCGACGGTGAGCAGTTCTTC.